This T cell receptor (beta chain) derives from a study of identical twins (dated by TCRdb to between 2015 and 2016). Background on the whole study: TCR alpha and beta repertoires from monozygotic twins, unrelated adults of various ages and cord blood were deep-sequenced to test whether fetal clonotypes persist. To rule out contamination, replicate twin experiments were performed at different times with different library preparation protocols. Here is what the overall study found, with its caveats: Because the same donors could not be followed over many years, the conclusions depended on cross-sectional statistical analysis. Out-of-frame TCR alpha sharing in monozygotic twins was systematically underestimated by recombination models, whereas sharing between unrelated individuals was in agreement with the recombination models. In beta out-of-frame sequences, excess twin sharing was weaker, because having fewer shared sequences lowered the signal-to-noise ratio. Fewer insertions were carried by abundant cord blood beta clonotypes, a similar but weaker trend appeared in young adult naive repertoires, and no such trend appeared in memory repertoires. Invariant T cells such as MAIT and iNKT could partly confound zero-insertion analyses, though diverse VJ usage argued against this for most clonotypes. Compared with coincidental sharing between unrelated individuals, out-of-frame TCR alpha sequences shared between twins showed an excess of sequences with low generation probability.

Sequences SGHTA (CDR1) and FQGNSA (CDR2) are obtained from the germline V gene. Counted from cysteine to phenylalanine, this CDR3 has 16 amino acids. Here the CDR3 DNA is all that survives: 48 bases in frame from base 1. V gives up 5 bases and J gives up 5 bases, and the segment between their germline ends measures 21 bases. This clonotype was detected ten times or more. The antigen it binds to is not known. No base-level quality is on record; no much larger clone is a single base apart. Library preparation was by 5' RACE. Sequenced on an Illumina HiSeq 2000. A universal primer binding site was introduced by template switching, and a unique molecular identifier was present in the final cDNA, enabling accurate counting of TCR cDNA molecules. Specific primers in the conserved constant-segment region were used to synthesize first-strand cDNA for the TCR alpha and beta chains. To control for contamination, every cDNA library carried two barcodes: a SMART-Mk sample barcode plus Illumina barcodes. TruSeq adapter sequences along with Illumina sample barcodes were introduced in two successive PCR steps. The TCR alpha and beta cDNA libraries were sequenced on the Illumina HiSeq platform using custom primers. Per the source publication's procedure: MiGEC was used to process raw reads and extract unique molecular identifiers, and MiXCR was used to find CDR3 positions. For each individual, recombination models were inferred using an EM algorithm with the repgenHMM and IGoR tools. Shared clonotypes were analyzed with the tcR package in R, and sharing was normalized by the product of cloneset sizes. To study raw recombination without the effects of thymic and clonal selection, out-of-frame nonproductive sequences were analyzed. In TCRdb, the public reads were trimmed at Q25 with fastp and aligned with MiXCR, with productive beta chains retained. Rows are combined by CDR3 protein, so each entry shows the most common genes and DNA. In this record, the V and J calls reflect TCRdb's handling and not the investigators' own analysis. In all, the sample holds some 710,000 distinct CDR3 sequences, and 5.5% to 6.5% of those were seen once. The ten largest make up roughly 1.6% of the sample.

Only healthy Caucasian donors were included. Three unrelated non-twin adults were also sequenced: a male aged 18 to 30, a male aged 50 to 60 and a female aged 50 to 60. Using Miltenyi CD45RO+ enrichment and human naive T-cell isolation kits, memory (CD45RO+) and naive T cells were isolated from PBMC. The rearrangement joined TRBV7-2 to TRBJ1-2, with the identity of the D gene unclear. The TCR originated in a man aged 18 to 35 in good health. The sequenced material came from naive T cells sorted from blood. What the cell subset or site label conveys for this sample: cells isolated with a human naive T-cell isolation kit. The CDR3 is CASSINWSGSDYGYTF. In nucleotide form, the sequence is TGTGCCAGCAGCATCAACTGGAGCGGCAGCGATTATGGCTACACCTTC.